This entry features one T cell receptor (beta chain) sequence. Its antigen is not known. Second doses were pooled across both intervals (about 4 or about 12 weeks). Assay used: immunoSEQ multiplex PCR; TCRdb lists only in-frame clones, some missing. Here the sample spans about 69,000 clones, under 90% being singletons. This CDR3 is 15 amino acids long. Trimming left V 6 bases short and J 1 base short, with 14 bases between. From germline, CDR1 is MDHEN and CDR2 SYDVKM. This sample stems from a study of T cell responses to AZD1222 COVID-19 vaccine. The study, taken as a whole, reports: Dominant at 160-218 and 743-854, vaccine-associated CD4 TCRs also spanned spike. A mostly white British donor set with more females was recruited, and clonal diversity was possibly underestimated. Repertoire sampling was restricted to post-peak T cell response timepoints.

The starting material was peripheral blood, obtained 28 days after the second AZD1222 dose. This chain connects TRBV28 to TRBJ2-3; D remains ambiguous. The source is an adult who received the AZD1222 COVID-19 vaccine. The CDR3 coding sequence is TGTGCCAGCAGGTCGGAGCAAATCCGCACAGATACGCAGTATTTT. Protein sequence: CASRSEQIRTDTQYF.